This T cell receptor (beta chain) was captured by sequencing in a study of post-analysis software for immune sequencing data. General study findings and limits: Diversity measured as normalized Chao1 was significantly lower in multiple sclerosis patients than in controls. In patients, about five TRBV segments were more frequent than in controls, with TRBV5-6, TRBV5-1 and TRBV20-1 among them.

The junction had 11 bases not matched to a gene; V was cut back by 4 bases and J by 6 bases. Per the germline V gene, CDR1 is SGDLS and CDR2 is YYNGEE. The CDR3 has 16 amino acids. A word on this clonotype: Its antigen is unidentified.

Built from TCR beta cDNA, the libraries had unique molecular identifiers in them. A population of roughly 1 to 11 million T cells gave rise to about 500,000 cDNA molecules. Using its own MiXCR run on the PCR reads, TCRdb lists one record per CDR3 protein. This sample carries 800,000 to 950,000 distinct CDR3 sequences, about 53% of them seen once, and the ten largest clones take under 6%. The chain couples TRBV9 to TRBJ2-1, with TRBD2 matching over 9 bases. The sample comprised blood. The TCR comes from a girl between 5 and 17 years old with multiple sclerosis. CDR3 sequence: CASSPPLAGEANEQFF. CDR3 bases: TGTGCCAGCAGCCCTCCCTTAGCGGGGGAAGCCAATGAGCAGTTCTTC.